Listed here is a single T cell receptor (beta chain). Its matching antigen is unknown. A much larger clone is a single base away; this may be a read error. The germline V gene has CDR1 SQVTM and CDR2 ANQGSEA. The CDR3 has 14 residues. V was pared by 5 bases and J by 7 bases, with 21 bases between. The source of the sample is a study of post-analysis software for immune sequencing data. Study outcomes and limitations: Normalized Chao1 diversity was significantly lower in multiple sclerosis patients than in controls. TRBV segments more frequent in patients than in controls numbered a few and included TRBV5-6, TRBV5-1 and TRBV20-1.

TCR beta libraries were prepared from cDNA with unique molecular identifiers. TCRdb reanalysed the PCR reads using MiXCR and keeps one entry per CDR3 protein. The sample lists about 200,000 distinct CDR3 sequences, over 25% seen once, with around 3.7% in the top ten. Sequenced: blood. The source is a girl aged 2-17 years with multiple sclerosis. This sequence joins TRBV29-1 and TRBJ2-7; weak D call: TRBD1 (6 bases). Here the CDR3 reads CSVLNTGKYNEQYF. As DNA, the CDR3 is TGCAGCGTTCTAAATACAGGGAAATACAATGAGCAGTACTTC.